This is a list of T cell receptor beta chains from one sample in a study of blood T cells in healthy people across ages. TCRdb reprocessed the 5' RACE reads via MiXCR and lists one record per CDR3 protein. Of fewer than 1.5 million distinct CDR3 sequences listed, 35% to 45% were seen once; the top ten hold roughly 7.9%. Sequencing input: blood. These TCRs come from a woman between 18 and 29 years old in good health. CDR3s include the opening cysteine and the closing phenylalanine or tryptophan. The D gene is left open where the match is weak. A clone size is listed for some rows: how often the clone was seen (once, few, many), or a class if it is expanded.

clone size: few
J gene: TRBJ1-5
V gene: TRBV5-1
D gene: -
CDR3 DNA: TGCGCCAGCAGCCCCGGGGATTATAGCAATCAGCCCCAGCATTTT
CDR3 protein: CASSPGDYSNQPQHF

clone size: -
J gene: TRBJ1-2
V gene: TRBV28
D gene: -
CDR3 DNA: TGTGCCAGCAGTTTACAGGAACGGAAGGCCTTC
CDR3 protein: CASSLQERKAF

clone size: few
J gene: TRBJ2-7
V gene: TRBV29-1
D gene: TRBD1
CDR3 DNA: TGCAGCGCACCTACAGGGGGCCTTTCCTACGAGCAGTACTTC
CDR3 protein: CSAPTGGLSYEQYF

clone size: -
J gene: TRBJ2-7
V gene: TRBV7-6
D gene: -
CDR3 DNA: TGTGCCAGCAGCCCCGTAGGCGCAGTGGGTCTGGGCGAGCAGTACTTC
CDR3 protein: CASSPVGAVGLGEQYF

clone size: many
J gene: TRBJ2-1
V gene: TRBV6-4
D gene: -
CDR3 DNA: TGTGCCAGCAGTCCTAGCGAGGTCAATGAGCAGTTCTTC
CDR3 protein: CASSPSEVNEQFF

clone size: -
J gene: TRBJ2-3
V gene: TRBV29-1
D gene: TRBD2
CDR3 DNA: TGCAGCGTTTCCCCCGCGGGGGGGGGAGATACGCAGTATTTT
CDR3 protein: CSVSPAGGGDTQYF

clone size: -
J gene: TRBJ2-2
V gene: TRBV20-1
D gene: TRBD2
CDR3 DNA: TGCAGTGCCCCTACTAGCGGGAGGGCTACGAACACCGGGGAGTTGTTTTTT
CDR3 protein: CSAPTSGRATNTGELFF

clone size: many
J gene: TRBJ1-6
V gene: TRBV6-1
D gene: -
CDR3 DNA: TGTGCCACCAGAGGCTGGACAGCGCCCGGATTCGAGAATTCACCCCTCCACTTT
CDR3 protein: CATRGWTAPGFENSPLHF

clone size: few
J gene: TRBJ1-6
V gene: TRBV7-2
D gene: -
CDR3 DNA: TGTGCCAGCAGCTTAGTTGGGGGGGGTACTAGCTCCTATAATTCACCCCTCCACTTT
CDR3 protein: CASSLVGGGTSSYNSPLHF

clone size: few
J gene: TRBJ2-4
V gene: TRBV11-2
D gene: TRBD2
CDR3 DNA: TGTGCCAGCAGCTCACCCGGGGCAGCGGGAAGGACCAAAAACATTCAGTACTTC
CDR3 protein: CASSSPGAAGRTKNIQYF

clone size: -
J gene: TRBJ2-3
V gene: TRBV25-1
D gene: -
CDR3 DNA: TGTGCCAGCAGTGATCTCCGGGACATCTTACTCACAGATACGCAGTATTTT
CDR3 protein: CASSDLRDILLTDTQYF

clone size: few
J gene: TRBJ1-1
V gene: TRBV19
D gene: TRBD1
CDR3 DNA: TGTGCCAGTAAGACAGGGGGCTTAACTGAAGCTTTCTTT
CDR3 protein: CASKTGGLTEAFF

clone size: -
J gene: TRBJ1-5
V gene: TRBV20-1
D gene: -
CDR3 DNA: TGCAGCGCTAGACGGGGCGCGGATAGAAATCAGCCCCAGCATTTT
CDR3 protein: CSARRGADRNQPQHF

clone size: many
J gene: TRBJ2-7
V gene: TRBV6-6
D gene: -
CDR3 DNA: TGTGCCAGCAGTCGGGCGACGGGGGAGCAGTACTTC
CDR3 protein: CASSRATGEQYF

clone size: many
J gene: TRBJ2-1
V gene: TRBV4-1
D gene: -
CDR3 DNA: TGCGCCAGCAGCCTAGGGGCGGGGGCCTCCTACAATGAGCAGTTCTTC
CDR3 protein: CASSLGAGASYNEQFF